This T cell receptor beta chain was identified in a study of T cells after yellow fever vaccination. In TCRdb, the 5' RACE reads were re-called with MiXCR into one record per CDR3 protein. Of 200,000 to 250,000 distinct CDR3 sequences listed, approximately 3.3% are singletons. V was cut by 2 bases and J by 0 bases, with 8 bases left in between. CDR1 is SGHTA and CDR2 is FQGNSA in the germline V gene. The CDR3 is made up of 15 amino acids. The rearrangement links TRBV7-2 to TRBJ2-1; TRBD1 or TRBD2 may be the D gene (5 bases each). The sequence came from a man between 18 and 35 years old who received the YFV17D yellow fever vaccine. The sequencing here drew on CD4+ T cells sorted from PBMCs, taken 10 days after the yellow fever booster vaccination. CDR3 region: CASSLTGLSYNEQFF. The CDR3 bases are TGTGCCAGCAGCTTAACAGGACTCTCCTACAATGAGCAGTTCTTC.